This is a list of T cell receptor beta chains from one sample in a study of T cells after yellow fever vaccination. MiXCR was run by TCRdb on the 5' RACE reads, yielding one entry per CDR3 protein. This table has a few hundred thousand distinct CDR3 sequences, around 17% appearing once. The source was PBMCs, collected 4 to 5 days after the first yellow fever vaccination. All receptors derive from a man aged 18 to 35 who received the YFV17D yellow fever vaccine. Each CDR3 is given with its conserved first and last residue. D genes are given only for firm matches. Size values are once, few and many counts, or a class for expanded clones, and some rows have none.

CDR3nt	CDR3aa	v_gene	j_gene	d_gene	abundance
TGTGCCAGCAGTTCCCATCCCGGGGGGTACGAGCAGTACTTC	CASSSHPGGYEQYF	TRBV12-3/TRBV12-4	TRBJ2-7	TRBD2	NA
TGTGCCACCAGTGACTTTATGACAGGGCCTAGCACAGATACGCAGTATTTT	CATSDFMTGPSTDTQYF	TRBV24-1	TRBJ2-3	TRBD1	few
TGCAGCGTTGAAGTGAACACTGAAGCTTTCTTT	CSVEVNTEAFF	TRBV29-1	TRBJ1-1	NA	NA
TGTGCCACCAGTGATTCAGGACAGGGCAATGAAAAACTGTTTTTT	CATSDSGQGNEKLFF	TRBV24-1	TRBJ1-4	TRBD1	NA
TGTGCCAGCCGCACCTCCGGGACTAGGCGGGAGACCCAGTACTTC	CASRTSGTRRETQYF	TRBV13	TRBJ2-5	TRBD2	NA
TGTGCCAGCAGCCGGACTAGCGGGGAGGGGCATGAGCAGTTCTTC	CASSRTSGEGHEQFF	TRBV6-4	TRBJ2-1	TRBD2	many
TGTGCCAGCAGCCAAGATCAAGGGGGGGTAGATACGCAGTATTTT	CASSQDQGGVDTQYF	TRBV3-1	TRBJ2-3	NA	NA
NA	CASSFGPGDNEQFF	TRBV5-4	TRBJ2-1	NA	NA
TGTGCCAGCAGCTCCTCGACAGGGGCTGGAAACACCATATATTTT	CASSSSTGAGNTIYF	TRBV7-2	TRBJ1-3	TRBD1	NA
TGTGCCAGCAGCTTACGCATCGGTAATCAGCCCCAGCATTTT	CASSLRIGNQPQHF	TRBV7-2	TRBJ1-5	NA	NA
TGCAGTGCTCCCCTTCCCACAGGGCTACAGGACGAAGGCTACACCTTC	CSAPLPTGLQDEGYTF	TRBV20-1	TRBJ1-2	NA	NA
TGCGCCAGCAGCACGGGACAGGGGAATCCTGAAGCTTTCTTT	CASSTGQGNPEAFF	TRBV5-1	TRBJ1-1	TRBD1	few
TGTGCCAGCAGCTTAAACTTTCTCTTGAACACTGAAGCTTTCTTT	CASSLNFLLNTEAFF	TRBV7-2	TRBJ1-1	NA	NA
TGCAGTGCAACACGTCCGGGACTAGCGGGCCACACAGATACGCAGTATTTT	CSATRPGLAGHTDTQYF	TRBV20-1	TRBJ2-3	TRBD2	few
TGTGCCACCAGTGATCAAGGCAGGGGGAGCACCGGGGAGCTGTTTTTT	CATSDQGRGSTGELFF	TRBV24-1	TRBJ2-2	TRBD1	few
TGTGCCAGCAGTTCGCGTGGAGACAGAATAACCGGGGAGCTGTTTTTT	CASSSRGDRITGELFF	TRBV27	TRBJ2-2	NA	NA
TGTGCCAGCAGCTTAGCAACTCACAGGGCGAACACCGGGGAGCTGTTTTTT	CASSLATHRANTGELFF	TRBV7-7	TRBJ2-2	NA	few
TGTGCCATCAGTGAGTCGACAGAAACCACTGAAGCTTTCTTT	CAISESTETTEAFF	TRBV10-3	TRBJ1-1	NA	few
TGCAGTGCTCTTAGCGCGGGTCCAAGTCAGCCCCAGCATTTT	CSALSAGPSQPQHF	TRBV20-1	TRBJ1-5	NA	NA
TGTGCCAGCAGCTTAATCTATAATTCACCCCTCCACTTT	CASSLIYNSPLHF	TRBV7-3	TRBJ1-6	NA	NA
TGTGCCAGCAGAGCTCCCGACAGGGCCTATGGCTACACCTTC	CASRAPDRAYGYTF	TRBV6-2/TRBV6-3	TRBJ1-2	TRBD1	NA
TGTGCCAGCAGTCCATTCGGGAGCGGGGGGGCGCAGGAGCAGTTCTTC	CASSPFGSGGAQEQFF	TRBV12-3/TRBV12-4	TRBJ2-1	TRBD2	many
TGTGCCAGCAGCCCCGACCGCAACAGGAGGTCCTACGAGCAGTACTTC	CASSPDRNRRSYEQYF	TRBV7-2	TRBJ2-7	NA	NA
TGCGCCAGCAGTCGCCGGCCTGCAACTAATGAAAAACTGTTTTTT	CASSRRPATNEKLFF	TRBV5-1	TRBJ1-4	NA	NA
TGCAGTGCTAGAAATAGCGGGGGCAGCACAGATACGCAGTATTTT	CSARNSGGSTDTQYF	TRBV20-1	TRBJ2-3	TRBD2	NA
TGTGCCAGCAGCACAGGGGGCGGACTAGCGGGAGTCTACAATGAGCAGTTCTTC	CASSTGGGLAGVYNEQFF	TRBV7-3	TRBJ2-1	TRBD2	few
TGTGCCAGCACCTTCGCTGGAAACACCATATATTTT	CASTFAGNTIYF	TRBV12-3/TRBV12-4	TRBJ1-3	NA	NA
TGCGCCAGCAGCTTGTTTGGGACGAAATCCTACGAGCAGTACTTC	CASSLFGTKSYEQYF	TRBV5-1	TRBJ2-7	NA	few
TGTGCCAGCAGCTACCGGGGGGCCTACGAGCAGTACTTC	CASSYRGAYEQYF	TRBV7-2	TRBJ2-7	TRBD2	few
TGTGCCAGCAGTTATATCATGAACACTGAAGCTTTCTTT	CASSYIMNTEAFF	TRBV6-5	TRBJ1-1	NA	few
TGTGCCAGCAGCCGAAGACAGGTCGGGGAGCAGTACTTC	CASSRRQVGEQYF	TRBV5-4	TRBJ2-7	NA	NA
TGTGCCAGCAGTTACATCAGGGAAGCTGAGCAGTTCTTC	CASSYIREAEQFF	TRBV11-2	TRBJ2-1	NA	once
TGTGCCAGCAGACCCTCACTCCGGACTAGGGAGGACCACGAGCAGTACTTC	CASRPSLRTREDHEQYF	TRBV11-2	TRBJ2-7	TRBD2	few
TGTGCCATCAGGGGGGACGGAGACAATCAGCCCCAGCATTTT	CAIRGDGDNQPQHF	TRBV10-3	TRBJ1-5	NA	NA
TGTGCCAGCAGCACCCGTAGAACTAGCGGGGGATACCAAGAGACCCAGTACTTC	CASSTRRTSGGYQETQYF	TRBV11-1	TRBJ2-5	TRBD2	few
TGCGCCAGCAGCCAAGGAGGACTAGCGGGGGGCACCGGGGAGCTGTTTTTT	CASSQGGLAGGTGELFF	TRBV4-1	TRBJ2-2	TRBD2	NA
TGTGCCAGCAGTGATTCGGGCCGCAGGAGGGGGGCAGATGGCTACACCTTC	CASSDSGRRRGADGYTF	TRBV6-4	TRBJ1-2	NA	NA
TGTGCCAGCAGCCAGACTAGCGGGGGGCCACGAGAGACCCAGTACTTC	CASSQTSGGPRETQYF	TRBV12-3/TRBV12-4	TRBJ2-5	TRBD2	NA
TGTGCCAGCAGTCGGACTAGCGGGGGGCGATACCACTATACGAACACCGGGGAGCTGTTTTTT	CASSRTSGGRYHYTNTGELFF	TRBV3-1	TRBJ2-2	TRBD2	NA
TGCAGGCCGGGGGGAGATACGCAGTATTTT	CRPGGDTQYF	TRBV20-1	TRBJ2-3	TRBD2	few
TGCGCCAGCAGCTCGCCGGGACACTTTTACGAGCAGTACTTC	CASSSPGHFYEQYF	TRBV5-1	TRBJ2-7	NA	NA
TGTGCCAGCAGCTTGTGGGGGCTCGGGAACACTGAAGCTTTCTTT	CASSLWGLGNTEAFF	TRBV7-6	TRBJ1-1	NA	NA
TGTGCCAGCAGCCAATGGAGGGACGAAAACATTCAGTACTTC	CASSQWRDENIQYF	TRBV3-1	TRBJ2-4	NA	many
TGCAGCGTTGAGTGGGACAGGGTCCACACTGAAGCTTTCTTT	CSVEWDRVHTEAFF	TRBV29-1	TRBJ1-1	TRBD1	many
TGTGCCAGCAGTTACTCCGCGGGGGATAAGCCAGATACGCAGTATTTT	CASSYSAGDKPDTQYF	TRBV6-5	TRBJ2-3	TRBD2	NA
TGTGCCAGCATGAGTTATGGGGGCACCATATATTTT	CASMSYGGTIYF	TRBV11-2	TRBJ1-3	NA	NA
TGTGCCACCAGCAGAGAGGTGGAAGCGGGGTTCACAGATACGCAGTATTTT	CATSREVEAGFTDTQYF	TRBV15	TRBJ2-3	TRBD2	few
TGTGCCACCAGCAGAGAGGAGGGCTGGCTAGCCAAAAACATTCAGTACTTC	CATSREEGWLAKNIQYF	TRBV15	TRBJ2-4	NA	few
TGTGCCAGCAGTTTGAACAGCCAAGCTTTCTTT	CASSLNSQAFF	TRBV12-3/TRBV12-4	TRBJ1-1	NA	few
TGTGCCAGCAGTAATTACCCGGGTGAGGCTTTCTTT	CASSNYPGEAFF	TRBV27	TRBJ1-1	NA	few
TGTGCCAGCAGCGTAGCCCCGGGACAGGGTAAGGATGAGCAGTTCTTC	CASSVAPGQGKDEQFF	TRBV9	TRBJ2-1	TRBD1	NA
TGTGCCAGCGCCACGGAATCCACTCCTCGGAATGAGCAGTTCTTC	CASATESTPRNEQFF	TRBV3-1	TRBJ2-1	NA	few
TGTGCCAGCAGTCCGAGATTCGGGGAGACCCAGTACTTC	CASSPRFGETQYF	TRBV6-1	TRBJ2-5	NA	few
TGTGCCAGCAGTTTAATGGGTCCCGGGACAGGGGCCTGGGGGGGGGAGCTGTTTTTT	CASSLMGPGTGAWGGELFF	TRBV27	TRBJ2-2	TRBD1	NA
TGTGCCAGCAGCCGTGACAGCGCTGGGTTTAGTCAGCCCCAGCATTTT	CASSRDSAGFSQPQHF	TRBV3-1	TRBJ1-5	NA	NA